This entry is about one T cell receptor (beta chain). As originally analysed: Amplification of reference gene primers was used by the study to estimate nucleated cell counts. Generated by immunoSEQ multiplex PCR, the TCRdb table keeps only in-frame clones and is missing some. For V, J and clone size, that table is used; D and trimming come from the DNA. The table has 400,000 to 500,000 clones, more than 75% seen once. Participants had their cohort set by participant-reported clinical history. Donors in Cohort 3 counted as recovered after two negative PCRs, clearance, or symptom resolution. The record originates from a study of blood T cell repertoires in COVID-19. Study summary: The analysed material was cDNA or gDNA that came from T cells, B-cell-depleted T cells, or PBMCs.

CDR1 is LGHDT and CDR2 is YNNKEL in the germline V gene (reference sequence). The CDR3 extends over 15 amino acids. Trimming left V 2 bases short and J 2 bases short, with 13 bases between. The rearrangement uses TRBV3-1 (or the pseudogene TRBV3-2) and TRBJ2-7, with a weak D call TRBD2 (6 bases). The sequenced sample consisted of PBMCs or T cells enriched from blood (not recorded which). The TCR was taken from a woman in her 40s who had recovered from COVID-19. In DNA, the CDR3 is TGTGCCAGCAGCCAAATGCCGGGACTTACCTACGAGCAGTACTTC. Translation gives CASSQMPGLTYEQYF.